The 12 T cell receptor beta chains listed next were all sequenced from one sample in a study of early stage breast cancer tumors. Profiled with immunoSEQ multiplex PCR; TCRdb holds only in-frame clones, not every one. This sample has roughly 49,000 clones, with 78% found just once. Material: blood. The receptors derive from a person aged 40 to 49 with breast cancer.

The chain combines TRBV11-2 with TRBJ2-1; D not resolved. The CDR3 consists of 13 residues. CDR1 and CDR2 (germline): SGHAT, FQNNGV. Trimming removed 4 bases at V and 4 bases at J, with 8 bases between. The CDR3 DNA follows: TGTGCCAGCAGCTCTATAAAATACAATGAGCAGTTCTTC. Amino acids: CASSSIKYNEQFF.

This chain links TRBV10-1 with TRBJ2-1; 8 bases fit TRBD2. Germline CDR1 WNHNN, CDR2 SYGVQD (reference sequence). CDR3 length: 15 residues. V was clipped by 0 bases and J by 6 bases; unmatched bases: 4. CDR3 residues: CASSESSGISNEQFF. The CDR3 region has the DNA TGCGCCAGCAGTGAGTCTAGCGGGATTTCCAATGAGCAGTTCTTC.

The V gene is TRBV7-8, the J gene TRBJ2-5; TRBD2 aligns across 9 bases. Germline trimming cut 5 bases from V and 5 bases from J; bases unmatched to any gene: 18. This CDR3 region has 18 residues. CDR1 is SGHVS, CDR2 FQNEAQ, per germline. The CDR3 protein is CASSGPGRTSASGETQYF. The CDR3 nucleotides are TGTGCCAGCAGCGGACCAGGAAGGACTAGCGCTTCAGGGGAGACCCAGTACTTC.

V and J are TRBV30 and TRBJ2-5; 7 positions agree with TRBD1. Trimming removed 2 bases from V and 1 base from J; junction bases left unmatched: 16. Germline lookup yields CDR1 GTSNPN and CDR2 SVGIG (reference sequence). The CDR3 length is 18 residues. For the CDR3, the DNA is TGTGCCTGGAGTTTGACCCGACAGGGACCGAACCCCCAAGAGACCCAGTACTTC. Its protein product is CAWSLTRQGPNPQETQYF.

The chain uses TRBV5-1 and TRBJ2-2; 7 positions match TRBD2. Germline V gene lookup returns CDR1 SGHRS and CDR2 YFSETQ. The CDR3 loop spans 17 amino acids. V was clipped by 0 bases and J by 2 bases; unmatched bases: 7. CDR3 in amino acids: CASSLGLAEINTGELFF. In DNA form, the CDR3 reads TGCGCCAGCAGCTTGGGTCTAGCGGAGATAAACACCGGGGAGCTGTTTTTT.

This clone is medium-sized by share. This chain connects TRBV6-1 to TRBJ1-1, with D hard to call. This CDR3 spans 13 amino acids. Trimming removed 5 bases at V and 2 bases at J, with 9 bases between. Germline values: CDR1 MNHNS, CDR2 SASEGT. The chain's CDR3 is CASSSKENTEAFF. CDR3 coding DNA: TGTGCCAGCAGTTCCAAGGAAAACACTGAAGCTTTCTTT.

V and J are TRBV27 and TRBJ2-6; D possibly uses TRBD1 or TRBD2 (5 bases each). Trimming took off 5 bases at V and 9 bases at J, with 14 bases between the two ends. The CDR3 consists of 14 residues. Germline V CDR1 and CDR2: MNHEY, SMNVEV (reference sequence). Here the CDR3 DNA reads TGTGCCAGCAGTCCAAGGGACGGACTCAACGTCCTGACTTTC. It translates to CASSPRDGLNVLTF.

Turning to this clone: Other DNA sequences in this specimen translate into the identical CDR3. This sequence joins TRBV11-2 and TRBJ2-2; no clear D gene. The CDR3 length is 12 residues. Trimming took 5 bases from V and 5 from J, leaving 6 bases between them. The germline gives CDR1 SGHAT, CDR2 FQNNGV. CDR3 loop: CASSLGTGELFF. CDR3 DNA sequence: TGTGCCAGCAGCCTCGGTACCGGGGAGCTGTTTTTT.

V is TRBV18 and J is TRBJ1-1; possibly TRBD1 for D (5 bases). The germline CDR1 and CDR2 sequences are KGHSH and LQKENI. The CDR3 is 15 amino acids. V was trimmed by 3 bases and J by 1 base, leaving 12 bases between them. Here the CDR3 DNA reads TGTGCCAGCTCACCCGTCGGGGCTTCGAACACTGAAGCTTTCTTT. It yields the protein CASSPVGASNTEAFF.

The chain has TRBV11-2 and TRBJ2-7; no reliable D call. V was pared by 1 base and J by 2 bases, with 9 bases between. The V gene's germline CDR1 is SGHAT and CDR2 FQNNGV. The CDR3 covers 14 residues. Here the CDR3 reads CASSLGERAYEQYF. The CDR3 region has the DNA TGTGCCAGCAGCTTAGGAGAGCGTGCCTACGAGCAGTACTTC.

This chain links TRBV5-1 with TRBJ2-3; TRBD2 might be the D (8 bases). V lost 0 bases and J 4 bases, leaving 15 bases between the germline ends. This CDR3 is 16 amino acids long. In germline, CDR1 is SGHRS, CDR2 YFSETQ. As DNA, the CDR3 is TGCGCCAGCAGCTTGGAGGGACTAGGGGGCGCAGATACGCAGTATTTT. Translation gives CASSLEGLGGADTQYF.

The chain uses TRBV6-6 and TRBJ1-1, with 8 bases lining up with TRBD1. The CDR3 is 13 residues long. V lost 5 bases, J lost 3 bases, and 2 bases stayed unmatched. In germline, CDR1 is MNHNY, CDR2 SVGAGI (reference sequence). This chain's CDR3 is CASSGQGHTEAFF. CDR3 DNA: TGTGCCAGCAGTGGACAGGGCCACACTGAAGCTTTCTTT.